One and the same sample provided the 2 T cell receptor beta chains below, sequenced in a study of brain metastases from non-small cell lung cancer. Sequenced by immunoSEQ multiplex PCR; TCRdb stores in-frame clones only, minus some. The repertoire holds 950 to 1,500 clones, approximately 83% seen once, with around 8% in the top ten. The sequenced material came from tumor-adjacent normal tissue. Receptors originate from a donor aged 40 or older with non-small cell lung cancer.

This rearrangement joins TRBV5-1 to TRBJ2-1, with 7 positions matching TRBD2. The CDR3 contains 15 residues. The germline gives CDR1 SGHRS, CDR2 YFSETQ. Trimming at V came to 0 bases and at J to 3 bases, leaving 3 bases not matched to a gene. CDR3 bases: TGCGCCAGCAGCTTGGAACGGGGGGACTACAATGAGCAGTTCTTC. Encoded protein: CASSLERGDYNEQFF.

V is TRBV23-1 and J is TRBJ1-1; D unresolved. TRBV23-1 is an ORF, with its function uncertain. The CDR3 spans 15 residues. V dropped 6 bases and J dropped 1 base, with 15 bases sitting between them. The CDR3 reads CASSRPQVGNTEAFF. The DNA of the CDR3 is TGCGCCAGCAGCCGTCCGCAGGTGGGGAACACTGAAGCTTTCTTT.